This T cell receptor beta chain was profiled in a study of blood T cells in healthy people across ages. Next came a second PCR, run for about 7 to 12 cycles, which used a sample-barcoded 5' primer along with a J-beta primer mix. Samples each returned at least 2.5 million CDR3-containing paired-end reads. TCRdb re-derived calls from the 5' RACE reads in MiXCR, one entry per CDR3 protein. Among hundreds of thousands of distinct CDR3 sequences listed, about 30% were seen once. Trimming took 5 bases from V and 13 from J, leaving 15 bases between them. This CDR3 comprises 12 residues. Germline V lookup: CDR1 MDHEN, CDR2 SYDVKM. Each individual donor underwent a draw of about 11 milliliters of peripheral blood. In regard to this clonotype: What it recognizes is unknown. A much larger clone differs from this one at a single base, so this may be a read error.

The study's findings and limits: Higher diversity, along with more naive CD4+ cells, distinguished long-lived donors from aged donors. Age advanced and TCR beta diversity per million T cells fell, roughly linearly.

This TCR was sampled from a woman older than 75 in good health. Sequenced material: blood. The chain is built from TRBV28 and TRBJ2-4, with D perhaps assigned TRBD1 or TRBD2 (5 bases each). The CDR3 reads CASSTGTYVQYF. CDR3 nucleotide sequence: TGTGCCAGCAGTACCGGGACCTACGTGCAGTACTTC.